The sequence of this TCR beta chain was determined in a study of blood T cell repertoires in COVID-19. The study drew participants aged about 18 to 89 years from some 23 US areas. Self-reported history from a screening survey and questionnaire set each donor's cohort. Original data processing: Quantification of nucleated cells was approximated via reference gene primer amplification. TCRdb's table, derived via immunoSEQ multiplex PCR, lists solely in-frame clones and lacks some. Clone size and the V and J calls come from that table; the DNA yielded D and trimming. This table has about 280,000 clones, 85% appearing once. With 5 bases clipped from V and 7 bases from J, the junction kept 6 bases outside the gene matches. Germline V gene lookup returns CDR1 MNHNY and CDR2 SVGAGI (reference sequence). CDR3 size: 14 residues.

Sequencing used PBMCs or T cells enriched from blood (not recorded which). The V and J genes are TRBV6-6 and TRBJ1-5; 9 bases match TRBD1. This TCR derives from a woman aged 50 to 60 who had recovered from COVID-19. The CDR3 here is CASSRDRVGQPQHF. CDR3 nucleotides: TGTGCCAGCAGTCGGGACAGGGTTGGGCAGCCCCAGCATTTT.